Detailed here is one T cell receptor beta chain. Antigen unknown. The entry originates in a study of T-cell memory formation after mild COVID-19. CDR3 size: 12 residues. Germline CDR1 is SNHLY and CDR2 is FYNNEI. V lost 8 bases and J lost 5; bases outside the gene matches: 0. General study points: Day 15 to 85 contracting clones showed balanced CD4/CD8; day 15 to 37 expanders favored CD4+.

TCRdb reprocessed the 5' RACE reads with MiXCR, giving one entry per CDR3 protein. The top ten clones hold around 20% of a sample with 200,000 to 300,000 distinct CDR3 sequences, approximately 16% of them seen once. The genes are TRBV2 and TRBJ2-2; TRBD1 aligns across 9 bases. The sample taken for sequencing was PBMCs or a T cell subset sorted from them (not recorded which). This receptor was taken from a young man who had mild COVID-19 (a few samples of this study predate the infection). Cell type and time point are not known. DNA for the CDR3: TGTGCCAGCGGGACAGGGACCGGGGAGCTGTTTTTT. This translates into CASGTGTGELFF.